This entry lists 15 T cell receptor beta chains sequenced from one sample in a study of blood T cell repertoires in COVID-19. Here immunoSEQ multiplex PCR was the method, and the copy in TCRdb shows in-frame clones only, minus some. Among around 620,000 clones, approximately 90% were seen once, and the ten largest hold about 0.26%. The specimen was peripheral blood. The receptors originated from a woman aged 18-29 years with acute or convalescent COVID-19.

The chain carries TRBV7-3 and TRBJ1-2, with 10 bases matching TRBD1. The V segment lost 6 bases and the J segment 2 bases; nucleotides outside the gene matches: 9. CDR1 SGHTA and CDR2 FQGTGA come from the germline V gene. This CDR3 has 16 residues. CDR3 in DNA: TGTGCCAGCAGACCCTTTGGGGACAGGGGAAACTATGGCTACACCTTC. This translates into CASRPFGDRGNYGYTF.

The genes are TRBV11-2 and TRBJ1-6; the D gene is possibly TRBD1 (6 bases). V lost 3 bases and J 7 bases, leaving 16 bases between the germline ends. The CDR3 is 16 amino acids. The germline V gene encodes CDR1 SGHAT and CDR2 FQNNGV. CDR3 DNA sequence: TGTGCCAGCAGCTTTTACTCGGACAGCTTCAATTCACCCCTCCACTTT. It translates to CASSFYSDSFNSPLHF.

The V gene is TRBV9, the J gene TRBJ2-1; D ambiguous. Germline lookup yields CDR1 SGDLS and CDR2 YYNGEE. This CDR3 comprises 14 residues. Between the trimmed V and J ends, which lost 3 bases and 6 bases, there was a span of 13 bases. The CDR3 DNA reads TGTGCCAGCAGCGCCCCCGTCGGCGGCAATGAGCAGTTCTTC. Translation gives CASSAPVGGNEQFF. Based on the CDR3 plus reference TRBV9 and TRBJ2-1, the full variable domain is DSGVTQTPKHLITATGQRVTLRCSPRSGDLSVYWYQQSLDQGLQFLIQYYNGEERAKGNILERFSAQQFPDLHSELNLSSLELGDSALYFCASSAPVGGNEQFFGPGTRLTVL.

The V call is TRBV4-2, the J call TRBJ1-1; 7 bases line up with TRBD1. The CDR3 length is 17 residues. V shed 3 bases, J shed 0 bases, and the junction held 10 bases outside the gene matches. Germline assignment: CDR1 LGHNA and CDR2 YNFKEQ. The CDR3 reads CASSQTKNRGLNTEAFF. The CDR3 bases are TGTGCCAGCAGCCAGACTAAGAACAGGGGCCTGAACACTGAAGCTTTCTTT.

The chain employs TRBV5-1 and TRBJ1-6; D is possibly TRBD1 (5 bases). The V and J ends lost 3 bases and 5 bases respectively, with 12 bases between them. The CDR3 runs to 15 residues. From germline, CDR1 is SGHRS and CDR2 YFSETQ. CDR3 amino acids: CASSSIDRNNSPLHF. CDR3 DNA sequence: TGCGCCAGCAGCTCGATAGACAGAAATAATTCACCCCTCCACTTT. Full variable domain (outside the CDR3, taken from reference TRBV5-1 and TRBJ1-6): KAGVTQTPRYLIKTRGQQVTLSCSPISGHRSVSWYQQTPGQGLQFLFEYFSETQRNKGNFPGRFSGRQFSNSRSEMNVSTLELGDSALYLCASSSIDRNNSPLHFGNGTRLTVT.

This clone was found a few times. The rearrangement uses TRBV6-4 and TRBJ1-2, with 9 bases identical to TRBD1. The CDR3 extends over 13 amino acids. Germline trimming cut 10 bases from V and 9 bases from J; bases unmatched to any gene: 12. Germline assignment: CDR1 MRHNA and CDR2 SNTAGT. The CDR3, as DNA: TGTGCCACCCACCCGGGACAGGGTCAGAGCTACACCTTC. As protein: CATHPGQGQSYTF.

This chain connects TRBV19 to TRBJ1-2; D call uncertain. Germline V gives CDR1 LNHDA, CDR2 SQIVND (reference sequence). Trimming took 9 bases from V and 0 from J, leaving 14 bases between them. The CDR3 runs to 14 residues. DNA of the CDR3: TGTGCCAGCCTGCGCGGGGAGGCTAACTATGGCTACACCTTC. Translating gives CASLRGEANYGYTF.

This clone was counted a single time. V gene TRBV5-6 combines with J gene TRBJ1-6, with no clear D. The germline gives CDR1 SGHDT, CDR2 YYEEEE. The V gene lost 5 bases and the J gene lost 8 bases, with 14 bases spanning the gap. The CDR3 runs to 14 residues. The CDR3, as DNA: TGTGCCAGCAGATCGGCGGGCATTTATTCACCCCTCCACTTT. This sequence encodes CASRSAGIYSPLHF. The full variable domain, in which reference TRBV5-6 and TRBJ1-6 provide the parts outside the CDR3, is DAGVTQSPTHLIKTRGQQVTLRCSPKSGHDTVSWYQQALGQGPQFIFQYYEEEERQRGNFPDRFSGHQFPNYSSELNVNALLLGDSALYLCASRSAGIYSPLHFGNGTRLTVT.

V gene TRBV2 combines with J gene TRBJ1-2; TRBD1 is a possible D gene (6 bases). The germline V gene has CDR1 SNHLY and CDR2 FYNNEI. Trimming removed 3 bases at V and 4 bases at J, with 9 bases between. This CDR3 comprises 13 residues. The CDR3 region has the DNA TGTGCCAGCAGTGAGGGACAATTCTATGGCTACACCTTC. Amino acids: CASSEGQFYGYTF.

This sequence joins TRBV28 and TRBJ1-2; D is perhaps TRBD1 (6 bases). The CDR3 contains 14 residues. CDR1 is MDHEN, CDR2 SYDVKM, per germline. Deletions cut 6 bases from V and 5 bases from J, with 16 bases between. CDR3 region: CASSQLQGWYGYTF. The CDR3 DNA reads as TGTGCCAGCAGCCAACTACAGGGTTGGTATGGCTACACCTTC.

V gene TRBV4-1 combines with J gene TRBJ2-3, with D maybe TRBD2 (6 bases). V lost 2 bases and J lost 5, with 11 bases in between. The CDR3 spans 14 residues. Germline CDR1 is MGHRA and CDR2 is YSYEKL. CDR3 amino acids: CASSQTTSLDTQYF. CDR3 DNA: TGCGCCAGCAGCCAAACGACTAGTTTAGATACGCAGTATTTT.

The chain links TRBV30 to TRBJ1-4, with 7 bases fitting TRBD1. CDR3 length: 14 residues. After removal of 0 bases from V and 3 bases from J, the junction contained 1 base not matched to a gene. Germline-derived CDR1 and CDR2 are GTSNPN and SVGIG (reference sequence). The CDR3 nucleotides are TGTGCCTGGAGTGTTCAGGGGGCTAATGAAAAACTGTTTTTT. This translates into CAWSVQGANEKLFF.

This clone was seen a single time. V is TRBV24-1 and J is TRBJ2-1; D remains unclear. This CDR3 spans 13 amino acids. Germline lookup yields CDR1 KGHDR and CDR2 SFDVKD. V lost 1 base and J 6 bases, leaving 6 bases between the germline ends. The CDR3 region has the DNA TGTGCCACCAGTGATTTCGACACCAATGAGCAGTTCTTC. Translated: CATSDFDTNEQFF.

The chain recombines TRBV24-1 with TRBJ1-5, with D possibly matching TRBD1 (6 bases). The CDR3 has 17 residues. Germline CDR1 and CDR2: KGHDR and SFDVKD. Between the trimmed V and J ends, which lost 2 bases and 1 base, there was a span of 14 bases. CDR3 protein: CATSDSAGGQSNQPQHF. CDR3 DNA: TGTGCCACCAGTGATTCGGCGGGTGGACAGAGCAATCAGCCCCAGCATTTT.

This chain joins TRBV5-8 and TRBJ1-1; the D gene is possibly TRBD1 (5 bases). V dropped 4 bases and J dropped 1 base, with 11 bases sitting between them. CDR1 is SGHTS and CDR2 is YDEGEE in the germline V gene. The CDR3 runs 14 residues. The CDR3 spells CASSRGGTNTEAFF. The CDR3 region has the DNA TGTGCCAGCAGCAGGGGAGGGACGAACACTGAAGCTTTCTTT.